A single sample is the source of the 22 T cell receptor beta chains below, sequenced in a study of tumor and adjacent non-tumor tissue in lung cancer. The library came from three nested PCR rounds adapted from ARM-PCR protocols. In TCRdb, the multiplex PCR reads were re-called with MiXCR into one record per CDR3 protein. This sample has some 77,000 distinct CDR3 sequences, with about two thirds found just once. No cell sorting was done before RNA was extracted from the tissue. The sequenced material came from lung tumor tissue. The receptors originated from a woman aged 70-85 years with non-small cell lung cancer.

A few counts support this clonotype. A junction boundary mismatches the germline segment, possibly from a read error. The CDR3 sequence: CVSSTPHAGGQETQYF. DNA of the CDR3: TGTGTCAGCAGTACACCTCACGCGGGAGGACAAGAGACCCAGTACTTC. The rearrangement uses TRBV28 and TRBJ2-5, with 8 positions matching TRBD2. The CDR3 spans 16 residues. Germline V gene data show CDR1 as MDHEN and CDR2 as SYDVKM.

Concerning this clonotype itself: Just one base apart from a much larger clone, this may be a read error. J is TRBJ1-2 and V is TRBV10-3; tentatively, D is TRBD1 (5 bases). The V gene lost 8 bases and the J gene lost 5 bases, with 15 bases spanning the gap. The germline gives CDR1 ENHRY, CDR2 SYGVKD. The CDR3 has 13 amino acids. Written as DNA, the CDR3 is TGTGCCATCTGGGTGGGGCGAGAGTATGGCTACACCTTC. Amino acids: CAIWVGREYGYTF.

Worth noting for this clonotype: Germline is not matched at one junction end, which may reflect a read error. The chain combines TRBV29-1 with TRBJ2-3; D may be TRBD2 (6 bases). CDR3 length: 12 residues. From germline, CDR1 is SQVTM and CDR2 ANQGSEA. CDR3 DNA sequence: TGCAGCGTGGGACTTAGCGCAGATACACAGTATTTT. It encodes CSVGLSADTQYF.

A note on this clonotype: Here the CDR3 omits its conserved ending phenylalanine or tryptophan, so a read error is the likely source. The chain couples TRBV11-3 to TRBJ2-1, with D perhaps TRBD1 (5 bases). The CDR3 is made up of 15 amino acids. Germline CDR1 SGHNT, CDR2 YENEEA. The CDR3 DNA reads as TGTGCCGGCAGCCGCGGACAAACTCGCGGCAATGAGCAGTTCCTC. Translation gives CAGSRGQTRGNEQFL.

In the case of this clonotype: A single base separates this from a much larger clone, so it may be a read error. The CDR3: CASSLGTSGMGNEQFF. CDR3 coding DNA: TGTGCCAGCAGCTTAGGGACTAGCGGGATGGGAAATGAGCAGTTCTTC. V is TRBV7-8 and J is TRBJ2-1; 12 bases align to TRBD2. V lost 1 base, J lost 7 bases, and 5 bases stayed unmatched. Germline values: CDR1 SGHVS, CDR2 FQNEAQ. CDR3 length: 16 amino acids.

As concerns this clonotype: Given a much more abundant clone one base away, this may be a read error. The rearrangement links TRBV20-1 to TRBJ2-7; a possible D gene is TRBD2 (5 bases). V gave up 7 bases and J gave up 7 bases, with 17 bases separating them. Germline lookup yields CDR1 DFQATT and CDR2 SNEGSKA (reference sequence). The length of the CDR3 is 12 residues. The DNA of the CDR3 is TGCAGTGGGAGAAGGCCTGGGAGAGAGCAGTACTTC. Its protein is CSGRRPGREQYF.

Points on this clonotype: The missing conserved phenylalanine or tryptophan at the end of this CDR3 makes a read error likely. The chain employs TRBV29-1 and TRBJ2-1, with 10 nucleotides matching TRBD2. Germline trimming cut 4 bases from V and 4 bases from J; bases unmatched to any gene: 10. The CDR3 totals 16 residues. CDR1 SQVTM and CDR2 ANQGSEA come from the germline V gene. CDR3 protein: CSVATSGKGVYNEQFL. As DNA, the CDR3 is TGCAGCGTTGCCACTAGCGGGAAGGGGGTATACAATGAGCAGTTCTTA.

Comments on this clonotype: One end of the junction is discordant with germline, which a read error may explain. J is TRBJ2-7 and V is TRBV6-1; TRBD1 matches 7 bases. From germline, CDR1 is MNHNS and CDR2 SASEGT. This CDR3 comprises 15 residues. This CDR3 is CTSSTPTGIPYEQYF. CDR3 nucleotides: TGTACCAGCAGTACCCCGACAGGGATCCCCTACGAGCAGTACTTC.

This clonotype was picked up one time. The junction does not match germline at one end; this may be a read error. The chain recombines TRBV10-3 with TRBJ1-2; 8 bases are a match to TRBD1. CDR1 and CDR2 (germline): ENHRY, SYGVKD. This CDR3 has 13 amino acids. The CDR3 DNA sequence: TGTGCCGTCAGTGGGACAGGATCCTATGGCTACACCTTC. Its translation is CAVSGTGSYGYTF.

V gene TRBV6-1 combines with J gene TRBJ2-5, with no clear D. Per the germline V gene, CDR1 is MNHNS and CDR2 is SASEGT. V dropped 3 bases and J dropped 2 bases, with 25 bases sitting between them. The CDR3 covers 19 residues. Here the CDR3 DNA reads TGTGCCAGCAGTGAGGCTATTTTACTCCCGGAACATAGGCAAGAGACCCAGTACTTC. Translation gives CASSEAILLPEHRQETQYF.

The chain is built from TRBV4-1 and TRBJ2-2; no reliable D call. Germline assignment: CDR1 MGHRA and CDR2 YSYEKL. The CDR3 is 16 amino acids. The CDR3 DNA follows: TGCGCTATCAGCCAACACCCCGTTTGGAACACCGGGGAGCTGTTTTTT. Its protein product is CAISQHPVWNTGELFF.

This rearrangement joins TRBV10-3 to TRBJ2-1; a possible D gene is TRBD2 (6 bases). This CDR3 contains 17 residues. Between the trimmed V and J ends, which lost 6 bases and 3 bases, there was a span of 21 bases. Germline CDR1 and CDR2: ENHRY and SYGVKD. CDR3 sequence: CAIRNDGGTGVYNEQFF. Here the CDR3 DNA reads TGTGCCATCAGAAATGATGGAGGGACGGGGGTCTACAATGAGCAGTTCTTC.

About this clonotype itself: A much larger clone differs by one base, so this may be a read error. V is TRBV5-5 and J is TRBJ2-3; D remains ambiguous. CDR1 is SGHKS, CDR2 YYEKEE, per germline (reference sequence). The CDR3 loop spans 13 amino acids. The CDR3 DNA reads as TGTACCAGCAGCTCAATGAACACAGATACGCAGTATTTT. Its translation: CTSSSMNTDTQYF.

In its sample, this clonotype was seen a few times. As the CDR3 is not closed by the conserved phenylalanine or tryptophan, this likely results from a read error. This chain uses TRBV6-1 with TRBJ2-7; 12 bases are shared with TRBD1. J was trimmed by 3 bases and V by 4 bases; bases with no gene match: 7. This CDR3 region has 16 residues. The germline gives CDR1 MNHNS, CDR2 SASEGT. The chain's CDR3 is CASSVEGTGGNYEQYL. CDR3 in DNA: TGTGCCAGCAGTGTTGAAGGGACAGGGGGCAACTACGAGCAGTACCTC.

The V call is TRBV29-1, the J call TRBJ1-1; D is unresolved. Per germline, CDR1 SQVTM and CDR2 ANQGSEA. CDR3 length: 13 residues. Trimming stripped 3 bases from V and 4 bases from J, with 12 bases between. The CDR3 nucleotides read TGCAGCGTTGACGGGGTTCTGAGCACTGAAGCTTTCTTT. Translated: CSVDGVLSTEAFF.

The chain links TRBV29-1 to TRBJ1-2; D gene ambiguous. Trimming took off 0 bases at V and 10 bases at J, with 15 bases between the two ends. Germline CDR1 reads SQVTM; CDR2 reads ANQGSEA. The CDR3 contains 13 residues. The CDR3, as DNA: TGCAGCGTTGAAGATCAACGGGAGAGGGTCTACACCTTC. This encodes CSVEDQRERVYTF.

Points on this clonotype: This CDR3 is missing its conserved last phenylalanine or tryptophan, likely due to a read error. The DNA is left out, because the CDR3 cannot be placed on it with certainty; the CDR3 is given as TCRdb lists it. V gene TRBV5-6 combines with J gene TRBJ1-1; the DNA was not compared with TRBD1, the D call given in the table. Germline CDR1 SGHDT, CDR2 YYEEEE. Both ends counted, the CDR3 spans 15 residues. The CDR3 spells CASSPRGTGGTETFL.

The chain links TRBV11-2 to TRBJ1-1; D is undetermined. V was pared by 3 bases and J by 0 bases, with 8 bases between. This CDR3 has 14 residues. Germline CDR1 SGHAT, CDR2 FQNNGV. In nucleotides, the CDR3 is TGTGCCAGCAGCTTTGGTTGCATGAACACTGAAGCTTTCTTT. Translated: CASSFGCMNTEAFF.

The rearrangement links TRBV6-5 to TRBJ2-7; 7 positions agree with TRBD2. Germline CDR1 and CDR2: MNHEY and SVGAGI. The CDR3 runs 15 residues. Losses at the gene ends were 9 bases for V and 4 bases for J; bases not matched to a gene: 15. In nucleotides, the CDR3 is TGTGCCAGTGGGCCGTGGATAACGGGGGGATACGAGCAGTACTTC. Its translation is CASGPWITGGYEQYF.

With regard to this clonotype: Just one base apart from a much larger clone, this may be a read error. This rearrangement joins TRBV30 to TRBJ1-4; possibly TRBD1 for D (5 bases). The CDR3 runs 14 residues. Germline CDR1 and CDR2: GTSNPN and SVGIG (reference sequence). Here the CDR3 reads CACSAAGAGEKLFF. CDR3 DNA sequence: TGTGCCTGTAGTGCAGCAGGTGCAGGGGAAAAACTGTTTTTT.

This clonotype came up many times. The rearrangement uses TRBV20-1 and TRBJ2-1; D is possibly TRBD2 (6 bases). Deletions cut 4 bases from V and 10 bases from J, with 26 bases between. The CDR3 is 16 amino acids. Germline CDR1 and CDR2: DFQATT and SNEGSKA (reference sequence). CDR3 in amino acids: CSAKDDRGLFVFEQFF. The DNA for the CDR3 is TGCAGTGCTAAAGACGATCGGGGGTTATTCGTGTTCGAGCAGTTCTTC.

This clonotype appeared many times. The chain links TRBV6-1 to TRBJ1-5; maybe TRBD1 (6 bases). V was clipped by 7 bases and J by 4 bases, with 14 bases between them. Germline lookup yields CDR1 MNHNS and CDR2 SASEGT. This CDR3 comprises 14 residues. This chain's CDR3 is CASKSQGRNQPQHF. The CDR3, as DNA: TGTGCCAGCAAGAGTCAGGGGAGGAATCAGCCCCAGCATTTT.